This T cell receptor beta chain was found in a study of shared clonotypes between healthy human individuals. CD45RO-negative, CCR7-positively selected cells formed the naive CD8 fraction, excluding terminally differentiated effector memory CD45RA+ cells. Assay execution took place at the deep level. The table came from immunoSEQ multiplex PCR; TCRdb's copy has only in-frame clones and leaves some out. The table includes approximately 590,000 clones, around 95% detected once. Germline V gene lookup returns CDR1 SGHDT and CDR2 YYEEEE. This CDR3 has 13 residues. Trimming removed 3 bases from V and 0 bases from J, with 6 bases in between.

The material sequenced was naive CD8+ T cells sorted from blood. The sequence was obtained from a woman aged 25 to 45 in good health. The V call is TRBV5-6, the J call TRBJ1-1; no clear D gene. The CDR3 sequence: CASSSGMNTEAFF. For the CDR3, the DNA is TGTGCCAGCAGCTCGGGGATGAACACTGAAGCTTTCTTT.